These 11 T cell receptor beta chains were all obtained from the same sample, sequenced in a study of blood T cell repertoires in COVID-19. The method was immunoSEQ multiplex PCR; TCRdb's version includes in-frame clones alone and lacks a portion of them. The table has fewer than 250,000 clones, 82% seen once; the top ten hold around 1.9%. The source material was peripheral blood. These receptors all come from a woman older than 75 with acute or convalescent COVID-19.

This clone was seen just once. The rearrangement joins TRBV4-1 to TRBJ2-1; 12 nucleotides agree with TRBD2. CDR3 size: 18 residues. Germline CDR1 reads MGHRA; CDR2 reads YSYEKL. With V trimmed by 0 bases and J by 0 bases, 3 bases remained unmatched. The CDR3 bases are TGCGCCAGCAGCCAAGATTTGACTAGCGGGAGCTCCTACAATGAGCAGTTCTTC. It encodes CASSQDLTSGSSYNEQFF.

The rearrangement uses TRBV3-1 (or the pseudogene TRBV3-2) and TRBJ2-1; 9 bases align to TRBD2. Germline loops: CDR1 LGHDT, CDR2 YNNKEL (reference sequence). CDR3 length: 15 amino acids. The V gene end was trimmed by 11 bases and the J gene end by 5 bases; junction bases not matched to a gene: 13. The CDR3 spells CAGGTSPSPNNEQFF. The CDR3 nucleotides read TGTGCCGGGGGGACTAGCCCCTCCCCGAACAATGAGCAGTTCTTC.

The chain is built from TRBV2 and TRBJ1-2, with unresolved D. The CDR3 has 13 residues. V was trimmed by 10 bases and J by 4 bases, leaving 16 bases between them. From germline, CDR1 is SNHLY and CDR2 FYNNEI. The CDR3 nucleotides read TGTGCCAATACCAAACCGGGTAGCTATGGCTACACCTTC. Translating it yields CANTKPGSYGYTF.

This chain joins TRBV6-5 and TRBJ2-1; 9 bases match TRBD2. The CDR3 totals 15 residues. Trimming took 8 bases from V and 2 from J; bases not matched to a gene: 7. CDR1 and CDR2 (germline): MNHEY, SVGAGI. The CDR3 DNA is TGTGCCAGCCGCTATAGCGGGAGCCCCTACAATGAGCAGTTCTTC. Translating it yields CASRYSGSPYNEQFF.

The chain joins TRBV6-6 to TRBJ1-5, with D tentatively TRBD1 (6 bases). V gave up 6 bases and J gave up 6 bases, with 12 bases separating them. The CDR3 sequence is 13 residues long. CDR1 and CDR2 (germline): MNHNY, SVGAGI (reference sequence). For the CDR3, the DNA is TGTGCCAGCAGCCCGGACAGTGTTCAGCCCCAGCATTTT. Its protein is CASSPDSVQPQHF.

V gene TRBV7-6 combines with J gene TRBJ2-7; a weak D match, TRBD1 (6 bases). CDR1 and CDR2 (germline): SGHVS, FNYEAQ. The V end lost 2 bases, the J end lost 3 bases, and 14 bases lay between the germline ends. There are 15 residues in the CDR3. The CDR3 nucleotides read TGTGCCAGCAGCTTAATTGGGGGCGCCGACTACGAGCAGTACTTC. Its protein product is CASSLIGGADYEQYF.

The V gene is TRBV30, the J gene TRBJ1-5; TRBD1 is a possible D gene (5 bases). Germline V gives CDR1 GTSNPN, CDR2 SVGIG (reference sequence). The CDR3 runs to 13 residues. V dropped 4 bases and J dropped 9 bases, with 16 bases sitting between them. The CDR3 bases are TGTGCCTGGACCCAAGCAGCTCAGGGGCCCCAGCATTTT. This translates into CAWTQAAQGPQHF.

V usage is TRBV5-6 and J usage is TRBJ2-7; TRBD2 matches at 8 bases. With 4 bases clipped from V and 3 bases from J, the junction kept 3 bases outside the gene matches. The CDR3 runs to 13 residues. Germline loops: CDR1 SGHDT, CDR2 YYEEEE. The CDR3 coding sequence is TGTGCCAGCAGCCCACTAGCGGTCTACGAGCAGTACTTC. This translates into CASSPLAVYEQYF.

The V call is TRBV9, the J call TRBJ2-1; 9 bases fit TRBD2. The length of the CDR3 is 15 residues. CDR1 SGDLS and CDR2 YYNGEE come from the germline V gene. Germline trimming cut 0 bases from V and 8 bases from J; bases unmatched to any gene: 6. The CDR3 DNA reads TGTGCCAGCAGCGTAGAGGGACTAGCTTCACATGAGCAGTTCTTC. Amino acids: CASSVEGLASHEQFF.

This clone was seen only a few times. The chain carries TRBV19 and TRBJ2-2; 8 bases match TRBD1. V lost 6 bases, J lost 6 bases, and 6 bases stayed unmatched. The CDR3 extends over 14 amino acids. Germline values: CDR1 LNHDA, CDR2 SQIVND (reference sequence). CDR3 residues: CASSPRQGPGELFF. CDR3 DNA sequence: TGTGCCAGTAGCCCTCGACAGGGGCCCGGGGAGCTGTTTTTT.

This chain uses TRBV5-6 with TRBJ2-7; TRBD2 might be the D (5 bases). Germline CDR1 reads SGHDT; CDR2 reads YYEEEE. The CDR3 sequence is 14 residues long. Trimming removed 6 bases from V and 5 bases from J, with 18 bases in between. The CDR3 sequence: CASIPFLGSHEQYF. CDR3 bases: TGTGCCAGCATCCCGTTCTTGGGGAGCCACGAGCAGTACTTC.